The rows below give T cell receptor beta chains drawn from one sample of a study of cytomegalovirus exposure and HLA in healthy donors. This table comes from immunoSEQ multiplex PCR, and its TCRdb copy is limited to in-frame clones, with some not included. In the table there are more than 110,000 clones, roughly 80% of which are singletons. Sequencing input: PBMCs. Receptors originate from a woman between 45 and 65 years old in good health and CMV-seropositive. CDR3s include the opening cysteine and the closing phenylalanine or tryptophan. The D gene is left open where the match is weak. The listing skips clone size in some rows; elsewhere it reads once, few, many or a size class.

D,size,V,J,DNA,CDR3
-,-,TRBV4-2,TRBJ2-7,TGTGCCAGCAGCCAAGACCAGGCCTACGAGCAGTACTTC,CASSQDQAYEQYF
-,-,TRBV6-1,TRBJ1-1,TGTGCCAGCTCTTCAGGCGAGAACACTGAAGCTTTCTTT,CASSSGENTEAFF
TRBD1,-,TRBV9,TRBJ2-7,TGTGCCAGCAGCACCCCCAGGGGGCAGGCCAACTCCTACGAGCAGTACTTC,CASSTPRGQANSYEQYF
-,-,TRBV2,TRBJ2-3,TGTGCCAGCAGTGATCGGGCGGGGACCACAGAAGGTACGCAGTATTTT,CASSDRAGTTEGTQYF
-,-,TRBV5-1,TRBJ2-7,TGCGCCAGCAGCTTGGAAGGGGGGGGCTCATACGAGCAGTACTTC,CASSLEGGGSYEQYF
-,once,TRBV7-2,TRBJ1-1,TGTGCCAGCAGCTTAGACACGCGGGGGACTGAAGCTTTCTTT,CASSLDTRGTEAFF
TRBD1,-,TRBV18,TRBJ1-2,TGTGCCAGCTCAGCCAACAGGGGGTTCTATGGCTACACCTTC,CASSANRGFYGYTF
TRBD1,-,TRBV13,TRBJ2-7,TGTGCCAGCATCTCCGGGACAGGGAGCTCCTACGAGCAGTACTTC,CASISGTGSSYEQYF
-,-,TRBV7-9,TRBJ2-1,TGTGCCAGCAGCTTCCCCGAAAGGAGGCAGTTCTTC,CASSFPERRQFF
-,-,TRBV14,TRBJ1-1,TGTGCCAGCAGCCAAGACTATCTCACTGAAGCTTTCTTT,CASSQDYLTEAFF
-,-,TRBV6-5,TRBJ2-1,TGTGCCAGCAGACCCCTAGGAAGCTCGCGCGATGAGCAGTTCTTC,CASRPLGSSRDEQFF
TRBD1,few,TRBV7-2,TRBJ2-6,TGTGCCAGCAGGCCTGGGACAGGGGCTTCTGGGGCCAACGTCCTGACTTTC,CASRPGTGASGANVLTF
-,-,TRBV25-1,TRBJ1-2,TGTGCCAGCAGTGAATTGGGGCAGATTGGCTACACCTTC,CASSELGQIGYTF
TRBD1,-,TRBV14,TRBJ2-1,TGTGCCAGCAGCCAAGATCGGGGGACAGGGGGGAATGAGCAGTTCTTC,CASSQDRGTGGNEQFF
TRBD1,-,TRBV29-1,TRBJ1-2,TGCAGCGTGCGGACAGGGTTGGACTATGGCTACACCTTC,CSVRTGLDYGYTF
-,few,TRBV7-9,TRBJ2-2,TGTGCCAGCAGCCCGGACAGGGAGGGCACCGGGGAGCTGTTTTTT,CASSPDREGTGELFF
-,-,TRBV5-4,TRBJ1-4,TGTGCCAGCAGCAAAGCAGGGGCAACTAATGAAAAACTGTTTTTT,CASSKAGATNEKLFF
-,-,TRBV5-1,TRBJ1-2,TGCGCCAGCAGCTTGGGCGGCAACTATGGCTACACCTTC,CASSLGGNYGYTF
-,-,TRBV28,TRBJ1-2,TGTGCCAGCAGAATCGCAGGGGCCCCTAACTATGGCTACACCTTC,CASRIAGAPNYGYTF
TRBD1,once,TRBV7-2,TRBJ1-5,TGTGCCAGCAGCTGGGACAGTACGCAGCCCCAGCATTTT,CASSWDSTQPQHF
TRBD1,-,TRBV2,TRBJ2-7,TGTGCCGTAGCCGGACAGGGGAACTCCTACGAGCAGTACTTC,CAVAGQGNSYEQYF
TRBD1,-,TRBV7-2,TRBJ1-5,TGTGCCAGCAGCTTGGGGGGACAGGGGGCGGGTAATCAGCCCCAGCATTTT,CASSLGGQGAGNQPQHF
TRBD1,-,TRBV9,TRBJ2-3,TGTGCCAGCAGCCCCCGGACAGGGGAGTCCCATACGCAGTATTTT,CASSPRTGESHTQYF
-,-,TRBV18,TRBJ2-3,TGTGCCAGCTCACCAGGGGCAGGGCAGGCAGATACGCAGTATTTT,CASSPGAGQADTQYF
TRBD1,few,TRBV7-2,TRBJ1-2,TGTGCCAGCAGTCGGGACAGCGCTTATGGCTACACCTTC,CASSRDSAYGYTF
TRBD1,-,TRBV7-3,TRBJ1-1,TGTGCCAGCAGCCAGGACAGGGGCCAGGAAGCTTTCTTT,CASSQDRGQEAFF
TRBD1,-,TRBV6-1,TRBJ1-2,TGTGCCAGCGTCAGACAGGGTAGCTATGGCTACACCTTC,CASVRQGSYGYTF
-,-,TRBV29-1,TRBJ1-1,TGCAGCTTTAGAGTTGGCGGGAACGTGGCTGAAGCTTTCTTT,CSFRVGGNVAEAFF
-,few,TRBV4-2,TRBJ2-7,TGTGCCAGCAGCCAAGTTGGACAAAAAGGCGAGCAGTACTTC,CASSQVGQKGEQYF
-,once,TRBV19,TRBJ2-5,TGTGCCAGTAGTATCTGGGCTGGACAGCTCGAAGAGACCCAGTACTTC,CASSIWAGQLEETQYF
TRBD1,-,TRBV7-8,TRBJ2-1,TGTGCCAGCAGCTGGCCCATGAGACAGGGGATGGATGAGCAGTTCTTC,CASSWPMRQGMDEQFF
-,-,TRBV5-1,TRBJ2-5,TGCGCCAGCAGACAGGACCTCCTCCCCCAAGAGACCCAGTACTTC,CASRQDLLPQETQYF